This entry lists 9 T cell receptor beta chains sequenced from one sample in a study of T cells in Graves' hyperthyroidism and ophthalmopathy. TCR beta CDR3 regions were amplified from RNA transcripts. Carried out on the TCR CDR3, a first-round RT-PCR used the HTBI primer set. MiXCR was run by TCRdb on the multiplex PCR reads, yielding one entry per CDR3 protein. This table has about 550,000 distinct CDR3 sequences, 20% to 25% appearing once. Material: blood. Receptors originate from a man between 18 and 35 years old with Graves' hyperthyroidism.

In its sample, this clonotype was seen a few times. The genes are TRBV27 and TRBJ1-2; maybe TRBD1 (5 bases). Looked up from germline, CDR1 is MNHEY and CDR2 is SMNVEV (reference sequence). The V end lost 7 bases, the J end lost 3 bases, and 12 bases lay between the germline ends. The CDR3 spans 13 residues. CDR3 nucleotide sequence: TGTGCCAGCACGAAAACAGGCGACTATGGCTACACCTTC. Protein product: CASTKTGDYGYTF.

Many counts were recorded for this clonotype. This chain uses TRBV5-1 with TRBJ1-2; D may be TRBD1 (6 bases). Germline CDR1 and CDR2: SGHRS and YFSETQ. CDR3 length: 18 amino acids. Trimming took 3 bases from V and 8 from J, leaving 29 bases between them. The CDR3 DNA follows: TGCGCCAGCAGCTATGCCTTGGTACAGGGTGGCCCCGGGGAGGGCTACACCTTC. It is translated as CASSYALVQGGPGEGYTF.

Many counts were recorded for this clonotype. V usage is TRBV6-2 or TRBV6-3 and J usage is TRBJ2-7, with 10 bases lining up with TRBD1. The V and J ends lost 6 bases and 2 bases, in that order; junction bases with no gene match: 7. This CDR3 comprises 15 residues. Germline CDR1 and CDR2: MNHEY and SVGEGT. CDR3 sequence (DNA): TGTGCCAGCAGCTTTGGGACAGGGGCAACCTACGAGCAGTACTTC. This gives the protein CASSFGTGATYEQYF.

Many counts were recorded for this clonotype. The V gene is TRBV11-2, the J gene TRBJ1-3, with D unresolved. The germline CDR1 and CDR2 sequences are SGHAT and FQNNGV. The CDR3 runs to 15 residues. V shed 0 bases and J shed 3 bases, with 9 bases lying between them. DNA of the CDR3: TGTGCCAGCAGCTTAGAAGGTCAAGGTGGAAACACCATATATTTT. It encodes CASSLEGQGGNTIYF. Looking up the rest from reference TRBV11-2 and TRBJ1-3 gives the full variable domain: EAGVAQSPRYKIIEKRQSVAFWCNPISGHATLYWYQQILGQGPKLLIQFQNNGVVDDSQLPKDRFSAERLKGVDSTLKIQPAKLEDSAVYLCASSLEGQGGNTIYFGEGSWLTVV.

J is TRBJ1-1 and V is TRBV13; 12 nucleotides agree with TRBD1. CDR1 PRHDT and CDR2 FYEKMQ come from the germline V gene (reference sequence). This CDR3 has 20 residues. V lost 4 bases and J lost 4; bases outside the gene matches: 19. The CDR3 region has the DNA TGTGCCAGCAGCTCCTCCGGGACAGGGGGCATGAGTTTCTCGGGCACTGAAGCTTTCTTT. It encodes CASSSSGTGGMSFSGTEAFF.

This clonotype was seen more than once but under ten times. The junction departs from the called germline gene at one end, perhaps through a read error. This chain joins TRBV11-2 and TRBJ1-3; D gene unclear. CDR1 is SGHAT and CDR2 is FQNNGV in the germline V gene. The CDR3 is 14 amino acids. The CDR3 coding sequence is TGTGCCAGCAGCACCGACCTCTCTGGAAACACTATATATTTT. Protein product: CASSTDLSGNTIYF. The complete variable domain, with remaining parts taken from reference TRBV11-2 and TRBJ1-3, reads EAGVAQSPRYKIIEKRQSVAFWCNPISGHATLYWYQQILGQGPKLLIQFQNNGVVDDSQLPKDRFSAERLKGVDSTLKIQPAKLEDSAVYLCASSTDLSGNTIYFGEGSWLTVV.

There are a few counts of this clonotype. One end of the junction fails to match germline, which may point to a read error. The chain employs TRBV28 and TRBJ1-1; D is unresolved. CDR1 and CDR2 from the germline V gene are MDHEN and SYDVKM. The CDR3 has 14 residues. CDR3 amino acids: CASSRGHMNTEACF. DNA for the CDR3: TGTGCCAGCAGTCGAGGTCATATGAACACTGAAGCTTGCTTT.

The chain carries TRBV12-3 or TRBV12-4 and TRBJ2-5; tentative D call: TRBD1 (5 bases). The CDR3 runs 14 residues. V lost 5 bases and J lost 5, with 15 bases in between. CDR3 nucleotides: TGTGCCAGCAGTACTCGGCAGGGTATTGAGACCCAGTACTTC. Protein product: CASSTRQGIETQYF.

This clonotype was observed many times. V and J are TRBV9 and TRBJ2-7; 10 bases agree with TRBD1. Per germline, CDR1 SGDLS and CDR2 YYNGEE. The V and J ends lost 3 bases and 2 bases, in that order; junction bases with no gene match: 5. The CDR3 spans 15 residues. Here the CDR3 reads CASSAPDRGAYEQYF. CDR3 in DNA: TGTGCCAGCAGCGCCCCGGACAGGGGGGCCTACGAGCAGTACTTC.